A single TCR beta chain is shown here with its context. Its binding antigen is unknown. No base-level quality is on record; no much larger clone is a single base apart. This entry comes from a study of blood T cell repertoires in COVID-19 (dated by TCRdb to 2020 to 2022). Concerning the study at large: Collaborator samples came from the United States, Italy and Spain and covered acute and convalescent phases of COVID-19. The prospective study material was composed of cDNA or gDNA derived from T cells, B-cell-depleted T cells, or PBMCs. HLA class I and class II types, where available, came from metadata supplied by the sample provider rather than from assay-based typing. Samples were obtained from the ongoing ImmuneRACE study (first 160 participants) and from about 1,300 subjects provided by 6 global collaborators. Sample metadata almost always included a de-identified subject ID, COVID-19 status, age in years and sex. Deeply sampled blood TCRbeta repertoires from subjects exposed to, actively infected with, or recovered from COVID-19 were included in the dataset. The repertoires were made available in a free public database intended to serve as a resource for research on the immune response to SARS-CoV-2. Overall study results and their limits: How much clinical and demographic metadata was included differed by source and by participant, and the metadata was provided uncurated.

TCRbeta CDR3 regions were amplified from genomic DNA by means of the immunoSEQ Assay, a bias-controlled multiplex PCR. From the authors' description of their analysis: The number of nucleated cells in each sample was estimated by amplification of reference gene primers within the assay. Sequence reads were collapsed and filtered to measure the absolute abundance of every unique TCRbeta CDR3 rearrangement. For each sample, productive Simpson clonality was calculated by taking the square root of Simpson's diversity index across productive rearrangements. TCRdb mirrors the immuneACCESS table, restricted to in-frame sequences. Some clones are absent from its copies; in checked studies, under half trace to an unresolved V gene, and the reason for the others is unknown. The V and J calls and clone size are taken from that table; D and trimming were inferred from the DNA. This sample holds approximately 200,000 clones; about 82% were observed only once. About 9.7% of the sample is taken by the ten largest.

A distance of 18 bases separates the germline ends of V and J, which lose 0 bases and 8 bases respectively. The CDR3 runs 16 amino acids, cysteine and phenylalanine included. The kept DNA is CDR3 alone, 48 bases in frame from the first base. CDR1 and CDR2, per the germline V gene, are SGDLS and YYNGEE. Enrolling through a virtual design, the prospective study's participants ranged in age from roughly 18 to 90 years and lived across about two dozen United States geographic areas. In the prospective study, cohorts were assigned on the basis of participant-reported clinical history obtained from a screening survey and a study questionnaire. Recovered participants in ImmuneRACE Cohort 3 were defined by two consecutive negative NP/OP PCR tests, clearance by a healthcare professional, or resolution of symptoms. In the prospective study, mobile phlebotomists collected whole blood, serum and a nasopharyngeal or oropharyngeal swab from each participant. Additional blood draws and questionnaires over an approximately two-month period could optionally be provided by prospective study participants. Blood samples from the prospective study were shipped frozen or at room temperature prior to DNA extraction.

The sequence was obtained from a woman in her twenties or thirties who had recovered from COVID-19. The sample consisted of PBMCs or T cells enriched from blood (not recorded which). The sequence links TRBV9 to TRBJ2-1; the D region possibly corresponds to TRBD1 (5 bases align). The nucleotide sequence is TGTGCCAGCAGCGTAGAGGGGTCGCGGTTTGGGGATGAGCAGTTCTTC. This is translated as CASSVEGSRFGDEQFF.